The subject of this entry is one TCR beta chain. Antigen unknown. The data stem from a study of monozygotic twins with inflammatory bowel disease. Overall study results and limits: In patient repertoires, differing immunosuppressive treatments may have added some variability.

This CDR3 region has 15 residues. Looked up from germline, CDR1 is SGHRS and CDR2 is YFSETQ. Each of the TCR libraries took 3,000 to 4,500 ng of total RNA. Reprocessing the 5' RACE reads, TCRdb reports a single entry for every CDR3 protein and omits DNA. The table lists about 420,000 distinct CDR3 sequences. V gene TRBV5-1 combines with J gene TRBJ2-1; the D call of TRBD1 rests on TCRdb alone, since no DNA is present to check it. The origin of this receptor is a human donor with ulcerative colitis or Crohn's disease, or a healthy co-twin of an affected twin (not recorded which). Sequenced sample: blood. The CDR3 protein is CASSLEGYTYNEQFF.